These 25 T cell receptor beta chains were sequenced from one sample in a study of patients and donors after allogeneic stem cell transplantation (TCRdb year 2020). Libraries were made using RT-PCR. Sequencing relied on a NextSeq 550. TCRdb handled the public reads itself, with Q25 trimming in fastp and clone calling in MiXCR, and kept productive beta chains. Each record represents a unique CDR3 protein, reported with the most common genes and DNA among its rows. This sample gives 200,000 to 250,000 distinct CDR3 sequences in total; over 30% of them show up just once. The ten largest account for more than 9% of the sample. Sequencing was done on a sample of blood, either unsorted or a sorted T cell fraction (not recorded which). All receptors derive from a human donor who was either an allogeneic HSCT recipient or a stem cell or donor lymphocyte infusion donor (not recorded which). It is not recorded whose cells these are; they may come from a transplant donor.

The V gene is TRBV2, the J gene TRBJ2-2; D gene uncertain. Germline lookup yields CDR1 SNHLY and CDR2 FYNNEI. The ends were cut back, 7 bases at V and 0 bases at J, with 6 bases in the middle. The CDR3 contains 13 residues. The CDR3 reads CASITANTGELFF. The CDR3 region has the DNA TGTGCCAGCATTACGGCGAACACCGGGGAGCTGTTTTTT.

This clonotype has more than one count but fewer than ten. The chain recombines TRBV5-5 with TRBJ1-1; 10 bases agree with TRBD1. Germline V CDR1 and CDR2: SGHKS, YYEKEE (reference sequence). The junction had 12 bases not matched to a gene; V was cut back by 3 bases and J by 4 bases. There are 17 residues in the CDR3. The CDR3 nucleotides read TGTGCCAGCAGCTGGAACGGAAAAGGACAGGGGGGCACTGAAGCTTTCTTT. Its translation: CASSWNGKGQGGTEAFF. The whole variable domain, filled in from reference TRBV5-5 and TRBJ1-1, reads DAGVTQSPTHLIKTRGQQVTLRCSPISGHKSVSWYQQVLGQGPQFIFQYYEKEERGRGNFPDRFSARQFPNYSSELNVNALLLGDSALYLCASSWNGKGQGGTEAFFGQGTRLTVV.

CDR3 loop: CASSFLSGANVLTF. CDR3 bases: TGTGCCAGCAGCTTCCTCTCTGGGGCCAACGTCCTGACTTTC. The chain is built from TRBV6-5 and TRBJ2-6; D remains unclear. CDR1 and CDR2 (germline): MNHEY, SVGAGI. The CDR3 sequence is 14 residues long. V gave up 6 bases and J gave up 0 bases, with 6 bases separating them.

This CDR3 reads CASSRGATIDNEQFF. For the CDR3, the DNA is TGTGCCAGCAGCCGTGGAGCTACAATTGACAATGAGCAGTTCTTC. The V gene is TRBV11-2, the J gene TRBJ2-1, with D uncertain. Germline assignment: CDR1 SGHAT and CDR2 FQNNGV. The CDR3 covers 15 residues. Trimming took 5 bases from V and 5 from J, leaving 16 bases between them.

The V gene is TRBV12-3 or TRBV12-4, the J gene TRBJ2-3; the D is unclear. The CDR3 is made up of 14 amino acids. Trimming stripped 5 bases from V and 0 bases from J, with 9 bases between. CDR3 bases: TGTGCCAGCAGTCTCTCCGGGAGCACAGATACGCAGTATTTT. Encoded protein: CASSLSGSTDTQYF.

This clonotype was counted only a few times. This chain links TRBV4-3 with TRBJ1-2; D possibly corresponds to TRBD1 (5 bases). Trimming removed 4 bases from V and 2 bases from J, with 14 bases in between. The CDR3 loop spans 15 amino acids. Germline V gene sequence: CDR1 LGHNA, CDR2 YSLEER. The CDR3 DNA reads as TGCGCCAGCAGCCTCGGGGTTGAGGGGAACTATGGCTACACCTTC. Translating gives CASSLGVEGNYGYTF.

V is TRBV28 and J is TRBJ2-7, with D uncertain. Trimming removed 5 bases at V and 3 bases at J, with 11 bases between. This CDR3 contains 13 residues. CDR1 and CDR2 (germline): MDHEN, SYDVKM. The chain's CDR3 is CASSPLPLYEQYF. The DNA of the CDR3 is TGTGCCAGCAGTCCACTCCCTCTCTACGAGCAGTACTTC.

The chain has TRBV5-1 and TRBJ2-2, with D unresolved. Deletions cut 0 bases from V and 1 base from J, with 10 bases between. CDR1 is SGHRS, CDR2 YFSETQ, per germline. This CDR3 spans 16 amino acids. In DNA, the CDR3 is TGCGCCAGCAGCTTGGCCTTGGTAGGGAACACCGGGGAGCTGTTTTTT. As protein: CASSLALVGNTGELFF.

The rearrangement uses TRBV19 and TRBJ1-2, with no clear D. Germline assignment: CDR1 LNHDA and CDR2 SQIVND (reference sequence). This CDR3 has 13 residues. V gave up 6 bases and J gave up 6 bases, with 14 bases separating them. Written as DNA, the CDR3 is TGTGCCAGTAGCTTCGTTGGCTCTGATGGCTACACCTTC. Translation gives CASSFVGSDGYTF.

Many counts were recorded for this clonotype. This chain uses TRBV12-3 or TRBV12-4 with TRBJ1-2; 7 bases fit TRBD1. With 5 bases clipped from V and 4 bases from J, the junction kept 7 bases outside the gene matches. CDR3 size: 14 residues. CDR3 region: CASSRTGAVYGYTF. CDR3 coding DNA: TGTGCCAGCAGTAGGACAGGCGCGGTCTATGGCTACACCTTC.

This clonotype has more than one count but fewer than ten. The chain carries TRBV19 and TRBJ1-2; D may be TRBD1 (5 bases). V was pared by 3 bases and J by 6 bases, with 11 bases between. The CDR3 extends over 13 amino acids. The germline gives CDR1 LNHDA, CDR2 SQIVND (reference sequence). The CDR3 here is CASSISRANGYTF. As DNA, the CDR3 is TGTGCCAGTAGTATCTCCAGGGCCAATGGCTACACCTTC. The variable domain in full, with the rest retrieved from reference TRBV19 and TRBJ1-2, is DGGITQSPKYLFRKEGQNVTLSCEQNLNHDAMYWYRQDPGQGLRLIYYSQIVNDFQKGDIAEGYSVSREKKESFPLTVTSAQKNPTAFYLCASSISRANGYTFGSGTRLTVV.

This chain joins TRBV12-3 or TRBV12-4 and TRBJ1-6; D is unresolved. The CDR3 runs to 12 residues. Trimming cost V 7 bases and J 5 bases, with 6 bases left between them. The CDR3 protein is CASKINNSPLHF. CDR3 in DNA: TGTGCCAGCAAAATTAATAATTCACCCCTCCACTTT.

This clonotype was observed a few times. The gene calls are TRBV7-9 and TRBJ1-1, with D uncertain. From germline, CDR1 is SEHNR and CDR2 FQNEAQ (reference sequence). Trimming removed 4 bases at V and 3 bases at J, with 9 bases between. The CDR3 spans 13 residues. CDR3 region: CASSSLSHTEAFF. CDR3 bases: TGTGCCAGCAGCTCGCTCTCCCACACTGAAGCTTTCTTT. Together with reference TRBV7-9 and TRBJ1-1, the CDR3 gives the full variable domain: DTGVSQNPRHKITKRGQNVTFRCDPISEHNRLYWYRQTLGQGPEFLTYFQNEAQLEKSRLLSDRFSAERPKGSFSTLEIQRTEQGDSAMYLCASSSLSHTEAFFGQGTRLTVV.

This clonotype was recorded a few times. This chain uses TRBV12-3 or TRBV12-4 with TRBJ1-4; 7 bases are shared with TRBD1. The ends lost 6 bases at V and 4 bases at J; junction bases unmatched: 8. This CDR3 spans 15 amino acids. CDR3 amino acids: CASSPPDRYNEKLFF. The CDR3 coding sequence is TGTGCCAGCAGCCCACCGGACAGGTATAATGAAAAACTGTTTTTT.

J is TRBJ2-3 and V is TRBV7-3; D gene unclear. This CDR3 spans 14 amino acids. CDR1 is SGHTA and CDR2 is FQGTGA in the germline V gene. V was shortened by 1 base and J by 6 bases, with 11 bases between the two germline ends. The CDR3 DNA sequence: TGTGCCAGCAGCTTAATGTCTAAGTCGGATACGCAGTATTTT. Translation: CASSLMSKSDTQYF.

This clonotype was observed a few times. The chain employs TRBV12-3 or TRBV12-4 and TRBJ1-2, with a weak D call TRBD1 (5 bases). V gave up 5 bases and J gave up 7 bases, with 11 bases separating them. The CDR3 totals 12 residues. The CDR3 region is CASSTWDSGYTF. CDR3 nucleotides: TGTGCCAGCAGTACCTGGGACTCTGGCTACACCTTC.

CDR3: CASSLEGHSGANVLTF. DNA for the CDR3: TGCGCCAGCAGCTTGGAGGGACACAGTGGGGCCAACGTCCTGACTTTC. J is TRBJ2-6 and V is TRBV5-1; possible D gene TRBD1, 6 bases. This CDR3 spans 16 amino acids. The germline CDR1 and CDR2 sequences are SGHRS and YFSETQ. V was pared by 0 bases and J by 3 bases, with 10 bases between.

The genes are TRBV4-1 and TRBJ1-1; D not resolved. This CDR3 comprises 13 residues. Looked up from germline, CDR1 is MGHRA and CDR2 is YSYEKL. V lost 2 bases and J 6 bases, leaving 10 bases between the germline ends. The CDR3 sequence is CASSQIRSAEAFF. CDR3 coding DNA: TGCGCCAGCAGCCAAATACGGAGCGCTGAAGCTTTCTTT.

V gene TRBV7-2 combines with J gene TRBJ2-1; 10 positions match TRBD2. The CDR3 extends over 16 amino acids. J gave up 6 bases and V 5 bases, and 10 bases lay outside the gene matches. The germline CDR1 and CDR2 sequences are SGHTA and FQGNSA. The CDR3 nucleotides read TGTGCCAGCAGCGAAAGCGGGGGGGCGCAGGGCAATGAGCAGTTCTTC. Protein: CASSESGGAQGNEQFF.

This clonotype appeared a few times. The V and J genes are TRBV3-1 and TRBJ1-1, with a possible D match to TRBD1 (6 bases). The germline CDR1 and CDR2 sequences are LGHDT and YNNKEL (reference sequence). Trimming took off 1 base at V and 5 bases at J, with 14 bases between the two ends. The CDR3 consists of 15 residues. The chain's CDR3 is CASSQAGGRGTEAFF. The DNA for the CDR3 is TGTGCCAGCAGCCAAGCCGGGGGTAGGGGGACTGAAGCTTTCTTT. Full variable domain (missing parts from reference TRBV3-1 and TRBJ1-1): DTAVSQTPKYLVTQMGNDKSIKCEQNLGHDTMYWYKQDSKKFLKIMFSYNNKELIINETVPNRFSPKSPDKAHLNLHINSLELGDSAVYFCASSQAGGRGTEAFFGQGTRLTVV.

CDR3 DNA: TGTGCCAGCAGCCAAGGAGCGGGGATGACTGAAGCTTTCTTT. Translating gives CASSQGAGMTEAFF. This chain uses TRBV3-1 with TRBJ1-1; D gene ambiguous. Trimming left V 1 base short and J 5 bases short, with 11 bases between. CDR3 size: 14 residues. Per germline, CDR1 LGHDT and CDR2 YNNKEL (reference sequence). Supplemented by reference TRBV3-1 and TRBJ1-1, the full variable domain reads DTAVSQTPKYLVTQMGNDKSIKCEQNLGHDTMYWYKQDSKKFLKIMFSYNNKELIINETVPNRFSPKSPDKAHLNLHINSLELGDSAVYFCASSQGAGMTEAFFGQGTRLTVV.

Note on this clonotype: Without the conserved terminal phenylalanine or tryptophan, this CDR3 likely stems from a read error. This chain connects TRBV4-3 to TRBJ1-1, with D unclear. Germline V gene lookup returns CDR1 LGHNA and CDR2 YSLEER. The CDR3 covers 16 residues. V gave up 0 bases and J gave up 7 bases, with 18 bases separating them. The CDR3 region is CASSQDGSTPGLEAFS. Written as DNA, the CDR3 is TGCGCCAGCAGCCAAGATGGGTCGACACCTGGCCTTGAAGCTTTCTCT.

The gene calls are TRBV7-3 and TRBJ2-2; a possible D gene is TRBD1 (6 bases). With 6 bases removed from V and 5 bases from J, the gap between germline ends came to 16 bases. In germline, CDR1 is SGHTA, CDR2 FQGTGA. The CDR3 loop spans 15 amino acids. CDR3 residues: CASSPYRESTGELFF. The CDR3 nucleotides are TGTGCCAGCAGTCCCTACAGGGAGAGTACCGGGGAGCTGTTTTTT.

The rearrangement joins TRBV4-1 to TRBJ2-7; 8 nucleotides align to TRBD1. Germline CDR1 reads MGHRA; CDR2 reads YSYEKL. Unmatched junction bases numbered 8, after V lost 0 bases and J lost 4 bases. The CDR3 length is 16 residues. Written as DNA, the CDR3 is TGCGCCAGCAGCCAAGATTCCGGCAGGGGGCTATACGAGCAGTACTTC. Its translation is CASSQDSGRGLYEQYF.

CDR3 coding DNA: TGTGCCAGCAGCCAAGTCGGCAGGGACAATGAGCAGTTCTTC. This encodes CASSQVGRDNEQFF. The chain couples TRBV4-2 to TRBJ2-1, with D maybe TRBD1 (5 bases). Trimming removed 1 base at V and 5 bases at J, with 9 bases between. Germline CDR1 is LGHNA and CDR2 is YNFKEQ. The CDR3 has 14 amino acids.